Listed below are T cell receptor beta chains from one sample, sequenced in a study of human T cells and chemical hapten exposure. MiXCR, run by TCRdb on the 5' RACE reads, gives a single entry per CDR3 protein. The table has about 81,000 distinct CDR3 sequences, roughly 8.4% seen once. All receptors derive from a male donor in good health. CDR3s include the opening cysteine and the closing phenylalanine or tryptophan. Not every row has a clone size; where given, it reads once, few, many or a size class.

.	TRBV19	CASSIPAEETQYF
few	TRBV5-5	CASSLVQGGQPQHF
few	TRBV28	CASSPSSPRGYTF
many	TRBV24-1	CATSGTGDEQFF
.	TRBV12-3/TRBV12-4	CASSFRQGANEQYF
few	TRBV5-1	CASSLAVSANTGELFF
many	TRBV12-3/TRBV12-4	CASSLAVLGGTGELFF
many	TRBV12-3/TRBV12-4	CASSFTLTDTQYF
few	TRBV20-1	CSARAAGQREQPQHF
few	TRBV12-3/TRBV12-4	CASSDRGAHQPQHF
many	TRBV5-1	CASREEGTDTQYF
.	TRBV7-6	CASSSGLAGGYTDTQYF
.	TRBV3-1	CASSQGGTGVTYEQYF
few	TRBV10-3	CALTSTAGNTIYF
few	TRBV29-1	CSAVGTSFDTQYF
few	TRBV6-5	CASNDRENTEAFF
many	TRBV5-5	CASSLAGDFRQAEVKLFF
few	TRBV4-1	CASSQDWGFSNQPQHF
many	TRBV11-2	CASSNSRGYDQPQHF
.	TRBV25-1	CASYGGTEDEKLFF
few	TRBV6-5	CASSYSIKGAETQYF
.	TRBV2	CASSEGISSSYEQYF
many	TRBV20-1	CSARDRQASTQYF
many	TRBV21-1	CASSTLAGYGTEGQPQHF
.	TRBV6-1	CASSEGLGLNYGDTF
.	TRBV30	CAWSGTGSGELFF
.	TRBV3-1	CASSHGRGGHGNEQFF
few	TRBV7-9	CASSFAGGNEQYF
many	TRBV6-1	CASSDKQGPTGELFF
many	TRBV7-2	CASSLLGGAGVTDTQYF
many	TRBV30	CAWSVSYGVTQYF
few	TRBV5-1	CASSSGGSTEAFF
few	TRBV7-2	CASSLERVDTQYF
many	TRBV7-6	CASSLAGDGSPLHF
few	TRBV12-3/TRBV12-4	CASSLLGQGGEKLFF
.	TRBV6-1	CASSDQGTAVNIQYF
.	TRBV9	CASSVGGGIQYF
few	TRBV5-1	CASSLDGLDGYTF
few	TRBV6-5	CASTQSDLNTEAFF